The clone carrying this T cell receptor (beta chain) was counted a single time. Its antigen is currently unknown. The data were taken from a study of blood T cells in healthy people across ages. Study-level points and caveats: A strong correlation was found between TCR beta diversity and the percentage of naive T cells.

With a J-beta primer mix and a sample-barcoded 5' primer, a second PCR ran 7 to 11 cycles. TCRdb redid the calling of the 5' RACE reads with MiXCR, one entry per CDR3 protein. The sample has fewer than 750,000 distinct CDR3 sequences; around half are singletons. The source of this sequence is a man aged 80 or over in good health. Sequenced: blood.

Here the CDR3 DNA reads TGTGCCACCAGCAGAGCCCCCGCTCGGGATCAGCCCCAGCATTTT. Translated: CATSRAPARDQPQHF. This chain joins TRBV15 and TRBJ1-5; D not certain. The germline V and J ends were trimmed by 1 base and 5 bases, with 12 bases remaining between them. CDR1 and CDR2 from the germline V gene are LNHNV and YYDKDF (reference sequence). CDR3 size: 15 residues.